The 15 T cell receptor beta chains in this list originate from one sample, sequenced in a study of cytomegalovirus exposure and HLA in healthy donors. Vbeta (60) and Jbeta (13) primers were used in the PCR. Produced via immunoSEQ multiplex PCR; TCRdb's table is partial and in-frame only. The repertoire has about 180,000 clones, around 79% of them found once; the top ten carry nearly 6.5%. The sequenced sample was PBMCs. These receptors originate from a middle-aged man in good health and CMV-seropositive.

J is TRBJ2-1 and V is TRBV12-5; D remains ambiguous. The V gene's germline CDR1 is LGHNT and CDR2 FRNRAP. This CDR3 comprises 12 residues. The ends were cut back, 6 bases at V and 7 bases at J, with 10 bases in the middle. The CDR3 nucleotides are TGTGCTAGTGGACTACTGGGTAATGAGCAGTTCTTC. This gives the protein CASGLLGNEQFF.

The chain combines TRBV4-1 with TRBJ2-5, with 9 bases lining up with TRBD2. Germline CDR1 and CDR2: MGHRA and YSYEKL. The CDR3 covers 17 residues. The trim removed 0 bases at V and 4 bases at J, leaving 9 bases unmatched. The CDR3 loop reads CASSQDLREGLGETQYF. The CDR3 DNA follows: TGCGCCAGCAGCCAAGACCTGCGGGAGGGCCTAGGAGAGACCCAGTACTTC.

The chain is built from TRBV29-1 and TRBJ2-7, with 7 bases lining up with TRBD1. This CDR3 spans 14 amino acids. The germline gives CDR1 SQVTM, CDR2 ANQGSEA. V lost 5 bases and J lost 3; bases outside the gene matches: 10. The CDR3: CSVSETGINYEQYF. CDR3 bases: TGCAGCGTTTCCGAGACAGGGATCAACTACGAGCAGTACTTC.

The chain recombines TRBV12-5 with TRBJ2-7; 12 bases map to TRBD1. The ends lost 2 bases at V and 4 bases at J; junction bases unmatched: 9. Germline CDR1 and CDR2: LGHNT and FRNRAP. This CDR3 spans 17 amino acids. CDR3 nucleotide sequence: TGTGCTAGTGGTTTGAACCTCGGGACAGGGGGCCCTTACGAGCAGTACTTC. This gives the protein CASGLNLGTGGPYEQYF.

The rearrangement joins TRBV11-2 to TRBJ2-5, with D perhaps matching TRBD1 (7 bases). V was shortened by 2 bases and J by 2 bases, with 12 bases between the two germline ends. Per the germline V gene, CDR1 is SGHAT and CDR2 is FQNNGV. This CDR3 is 15 amino acids long. CDR3 coding DNA: TGTGCCAGCAGCTTAAGGAGGGGGCTACAAGAGACCCAGTACTTC. Amino acid sequence: CASSLRRGLQETQYF.

The chain has TRBV5-5 and TRBJ1-1, with D possibly TRBD1 on 6 matching bases. Per the germline V gene, CDR1 is SGHKS and CDR2 is YYEKEE (reference sequence). The CDR3 is made up of 14 amino acids. The germline V and J ends were trimmed by 4 bases and 0 bases, with 10 bases remaining between them. Written as DNA, the CDR3 is TGTGCCAGCAGCCGCGGACAGCTGAACACTGAAGCTTTCTTT. Translation: CASSRGQLNTEAFF.

The chain joins TRBV30 to TRBJ1-5, with D tentatively TRBD1 (5 bases). The V end lost 2 bases, the J end lost 2 bases, and 7 bases lay between the germline ends. The CDR3 runs 13 residues. From germline, CDR1 is GTSNPN and CDR2 SVGIG (reference sequence). The CDR3 DNA sequence: TGTGCCTGGAGTTCCAGGGGCAATCAGCCCCAGCATTTT. This sequence encodes CAWSSRGNQPQHF. Together with reference TRBV30 and TRBJ1-5, the CDR3 gives the full variable domain: SQTIHQWPATLVQPVGSPLSLECTVEGTSNPNLYWYRQAAGRGLQLLFYSVGIGQISSEVPQNLSASRPQDRQFILSSKKLLLSDSGFYLCAWSSRGNQPQHFGDGTRLSIL.

The gene calls are TRBV18 and TRBJ2-5, with D maybe TRBD2 (5 bases). Trimming removed 2 bases at V and 1 base at J, with 8 bases between. Germline V gene lookup returns CDR1 KGHSH and CDR2 LQKENI. The CDR3 loop spans 14 amino acids. DNA for the CDR3: TGTGCCAGCTCACCAATAGGACTCCAAGAGACCCAGTACTTC. Encoded protein: CASSPIGLQETQYF.

The V call is TRBV18, the J call TRBJ2-1; 10 bases line up with TRBD2. The CDR3 contains 17 residues. Per the germline V gene, CDR1 is KGHSH and CDR2 is LQKENI. V lost 3 bases and J lost 10; bases outside the gene matches: 15. The DNA of the CDR3 is TGTGCCAGCTCACCCATGAACTCCCAGCGGGAGGGCCTAGAGCAGTTCTTC. This translates into CASSPMNSQREGLEQFF. The whole variable domain, remainder taken from reference TRBV18 and TRBJ2-1, is NAGVMQNPRHLVRRRGQEARLRCSPMKGHSHVYWYRQLPEEGLKFMVYLQKENIIDESGMPKERFSAEFPKEGPSILRIQQVVRGDSAAYFCASSPMNSQREGLEQFFGPGTRLTVL.

V usage is TRBV11-3 and J usage is TRBJ2-7, with 9 nucleotides matching TRBD1. This CDR3 is built from 14 residues. Germline CDR1 is SGHNT and CDR2 is YENEEA. Trimming took 4 bases from V and 5 from J; bases not matched to a gene: 6. CDR3 bases: TGTGCCAGCAGCTCCCCGGGACAGGGTAACGAGCAGTACTTC. Encoded protein: CASSSPGQGNEQYF.

V is TRBV6-6 and J is TRBJ2-1; D is unclear. Trimming cost V 2 bases and J 6 bases, with 14 bases left between them. CDR1 is MNHNY and CDR2 is SVGAGI in the germline V gene (reference sequence). CDR3 size: 15 residues. CDR3 nucleotides: TGTGCCAGCAGTTACAAGGCAGGTGCTCGCAATGAGCAGTTCTTC. Protein product: CASSYKAGARNEQFF.

The chain couples TRBV5-4 to TRBJ2-3, with 12 nucleotides matching TRBD2. This CDR3 is built from 16 residues. Germline loops: CDR1 SGHNT, CDR2 YYREEE (reference sequence). V trimming: 7 bases; J trimming: 4 bases; junction bases outside the gene matches: 10. In nucleotides, the CDR3 is TGTGCCAGCTTCCGGACTAGCGGGATTGAGGCAGATACGCAGTATTTT. It codes for CASFRTSGIEADTQYF.

A note on this clone: Other DNA sequences in the sample encode the same CDR3. The gene calls are TRBV28 and TRBJ2-2, with 9 bases matching TRBD2. This CDR3 region has 15 residues. Germline trimming cut 6 bases from V and 2 bases from J; bases unmatched to any gene: 4. Per germline, CDR1 MDHEN and CDR2 SYDVKM. CDR3 nucleotides: TGTGCCAGCAGACCGACTAGCGGTAACACCGGGGAGCTGTTTTTT. Protein: CASRPTSGNTGELFF.

This clone was seen a few times. V gene TRBV5-6 combines with J gene TRBJ2-1; D uncertain. The CDR3 contains 15 residues. Germline V gene data show CDR1 as SGHDT and CDR2 as YYEEEE. Trimming stripped 4 bases from V and 0 bases from J, with 11 bases between. The CDR3 sequence is CASSPLRFSYNEQFF. The DNA for the CDR3 is TGTGCCAGCAGCCCTTTGAGATTCTCCTACAATGAGCAGTTCTTC.

This chain links TRBV18 with TRBJ2-7, with TRBD1 identical over 7 bases. The J segment lost 2 bases and the V segment lost 5 bases, leaving 12 bases of the junction unmatched. This CDR3 is built from 16 residues. CDR1 and CDR2 (germline): KGHSH, LQKENI. This chain's CDR3 is CASSKNRDSLTYEQYF. The CDR3 DNA reads TGTGCCAGCTCAAAAAACCGGGACAGTCTAACCTACGAGCAGTACTTC.